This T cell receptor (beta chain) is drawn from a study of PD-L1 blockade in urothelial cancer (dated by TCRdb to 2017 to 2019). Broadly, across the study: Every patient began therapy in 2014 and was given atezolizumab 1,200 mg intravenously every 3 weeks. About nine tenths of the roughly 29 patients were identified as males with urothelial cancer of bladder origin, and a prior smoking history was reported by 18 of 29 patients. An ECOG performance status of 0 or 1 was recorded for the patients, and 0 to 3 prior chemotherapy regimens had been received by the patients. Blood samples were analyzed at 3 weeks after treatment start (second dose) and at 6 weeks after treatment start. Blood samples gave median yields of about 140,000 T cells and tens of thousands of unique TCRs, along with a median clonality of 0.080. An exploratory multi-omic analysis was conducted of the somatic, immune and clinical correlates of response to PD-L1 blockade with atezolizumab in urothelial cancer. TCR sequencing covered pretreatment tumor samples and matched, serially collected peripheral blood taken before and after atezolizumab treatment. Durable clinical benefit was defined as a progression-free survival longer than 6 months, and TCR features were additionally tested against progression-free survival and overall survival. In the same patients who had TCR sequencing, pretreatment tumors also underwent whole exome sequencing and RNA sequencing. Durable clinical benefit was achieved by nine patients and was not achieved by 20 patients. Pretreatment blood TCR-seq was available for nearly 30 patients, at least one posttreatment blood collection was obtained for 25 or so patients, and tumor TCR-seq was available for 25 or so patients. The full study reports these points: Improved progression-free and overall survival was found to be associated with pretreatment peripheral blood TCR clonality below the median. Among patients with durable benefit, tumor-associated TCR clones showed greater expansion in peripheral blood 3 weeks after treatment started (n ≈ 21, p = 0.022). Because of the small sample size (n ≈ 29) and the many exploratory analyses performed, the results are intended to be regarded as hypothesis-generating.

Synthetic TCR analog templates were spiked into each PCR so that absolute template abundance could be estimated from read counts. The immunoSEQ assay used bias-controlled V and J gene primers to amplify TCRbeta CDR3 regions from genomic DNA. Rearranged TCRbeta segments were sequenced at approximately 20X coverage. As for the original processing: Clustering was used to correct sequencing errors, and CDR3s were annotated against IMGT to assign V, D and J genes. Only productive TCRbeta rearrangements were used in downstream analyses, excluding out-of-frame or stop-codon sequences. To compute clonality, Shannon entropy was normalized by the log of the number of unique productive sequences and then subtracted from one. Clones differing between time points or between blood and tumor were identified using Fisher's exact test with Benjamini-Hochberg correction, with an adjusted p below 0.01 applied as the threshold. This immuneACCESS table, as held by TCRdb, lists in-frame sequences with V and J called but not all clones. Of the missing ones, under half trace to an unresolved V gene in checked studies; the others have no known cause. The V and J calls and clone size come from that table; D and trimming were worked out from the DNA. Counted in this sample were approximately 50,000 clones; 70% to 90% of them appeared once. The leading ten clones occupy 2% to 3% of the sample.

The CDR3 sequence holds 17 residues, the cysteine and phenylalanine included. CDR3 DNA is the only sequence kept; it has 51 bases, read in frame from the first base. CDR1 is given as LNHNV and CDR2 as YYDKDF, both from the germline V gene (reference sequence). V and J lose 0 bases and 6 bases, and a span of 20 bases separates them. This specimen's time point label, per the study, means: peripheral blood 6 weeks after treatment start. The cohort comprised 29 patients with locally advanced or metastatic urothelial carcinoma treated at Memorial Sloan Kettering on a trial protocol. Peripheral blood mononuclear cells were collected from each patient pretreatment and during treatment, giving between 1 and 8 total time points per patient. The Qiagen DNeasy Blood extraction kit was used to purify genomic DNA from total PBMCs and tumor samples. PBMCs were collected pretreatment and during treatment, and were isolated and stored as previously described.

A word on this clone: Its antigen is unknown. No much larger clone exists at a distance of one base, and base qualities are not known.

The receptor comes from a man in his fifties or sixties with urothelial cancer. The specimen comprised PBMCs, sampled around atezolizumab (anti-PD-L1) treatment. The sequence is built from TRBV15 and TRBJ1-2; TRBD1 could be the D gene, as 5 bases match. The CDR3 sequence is CATSRDKFGDSADGYTF. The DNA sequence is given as TGTGCCACCAGCAGAGATAAATTCGGGGACTCGGCAGATGGCTACACCTTC.